A single sample is the source of the 19 T cell receptor beta chains below, sequenced in a study of T cell responses to AZD1222 COVID-19 vaccine. Using immunoSEQ multiplex PCR, the repertoire was profiled, and TCRdb retains in-frame clones only, with some absent. The sample consists of fewer than 200,000 clones, about 90% of them appearing once. The sample in question was peripheral blood, obtained on day 0 of AZD1222 vaccination. The receptors shown here come from an adult in good health.

J is TRBJ1-1 and V is TRBV6-5; D is possibly TRBD1 (5 bases). This CDR3 comprises 12 residues. Germline CDR1 reads MNHEY; CDR2 reads SVGAGI. V was pared by 0 bases and J by 8 bases, with 7 bases between. The CDR3 sequence: CASSYSGVEAFF. CDR3 sequence (DNA): TGTGCCAGCAGTTACTCGGGGGTCGAAGCTTTCTTT.

The J gene is TRBJ1-3, the V gene TRBV30, with D unresolved. The V gene lost 4 bases and the J gene lost 0 bases, with 16 bases spanning the gap. The CDR3 consists of 16 residues. Germline V gene sequence: CDR1 GTSNPN, CDR2 SVGIG (reference sequence). The CDR3 DNA is TGTGCCTGGACTCACCGTGAAACACACTCTGGAAACACCATATATTTT. Its protein product is CAWTHRETHSGNTIYF.

The rearrangement links TRBV19 to TRBJ2-1, with 11 bases aligning to TRBD1. The CDR3 has 16 amino acids. Per the germline V gene, CDR1 is LNHDA and CDR2 is SQIVND (reference sequence). V trimming: 5 bases; J trimming: 9 bases; junction bases outside the gene matches: 12. CDR3 in DNA: TGTGCCAGTAGTCCAGGAGGTGGACAGGGGGCAGGTGAGCAGTTCTTC. This codes for CASSPGGGQGAGEQFF.

This chain joins TRBV7-2 and TRBJ2-7, with unresolved D. V was cut by 1 base and J by 2 bases, with 12 bases left in between. This CDR3 is built from 15 residues. CDR1 is SGHTA and CDR2 is FQGNSA in the germline V gene. CDR3 nucleotides: TGTGCCAGCAGCTTAGTAGTGGGATCTACCTACGAGCAGTACTTC. This codes for CASSLVVGSTYEQYF.

This chain connects TRBV6-1 to TRBJ1-5, with D unresolved. Germline CDR1 is MNHNS and CDR2 is SASEGT. The CDR3 is 13 amino acids. Trimming left V 3 bases short and J 4 bases short, with 7 bases between. The CDR3 loop is CASSEVENQPQHF. The CDR3, as DNA: TGTGCCAGCAGTGAGGTAGAAAATCAGCCCCAGCATTTT.

The chain joins TRBV5-4 to TRBJ2-7; maybe TRBD2 (6 bases). This CDR3 is built from 14 residues. CDR1 and CDR2 (germline): SGHNT, YYREEE (reference sequence). Trimming removed 0 bases at V and 4 bases at J, with 11 bases between. The CDR3 sequence: CASSLGGIVYEQYF. CDR3 DNA sequence: TGTGCCAGCAGCTTGGGCGGGATAGTGTACGAGCAGTACTTC. Using reference TRBV5-4 and TRBJ2-7 for the parts outside the CDR3, the full variable domain is ETGVTQSPTHLIKTRGQQVTLRCSSQSGHNTVSWYQQALGQGPQFIFQYYREEENGRGNFPPRFSGLQFPNYSSELNVNALELDDSALYLCASSLGGIVYEQYFGPGTRLTVT.

The chain has TRBV7-9 and TRBJ1-1, with TRBD1 as a possible D gene (5 bases). This CDR3 comprises 15 residues. The germline V and J ends were trimmed by 5 bases and 0 bases, with 13 bases remaining between them. Germline CDR1 is SEHNR and CDR2 is FQNEAQ (reference sequence). This chain's CDR3 is CASSPRQGLNTEAFF. The CDR3 DNA is TGTGCCAGCAGCCCAAGGCAGGGCTTGAACACTGAAGCTTTCTTT.

The chain is built from TRBV6-5 and TRBJ1-3; D remains unclear. This CDR3 has 14 amino acids. Germline CDR1 and CDR2: MNHEY and SVGAGI. Between the trimmed V and J ends, which lost 6 bases and 0 bases, there was a span of 9 bases. In DNA, the CDR3 is TGTGCCAGCAGGAGGCCGGGCTCTGGAAACACCATATATTTT. Translating it yields CASRRPGSGNTIYF.

This clone is a singleton in its sample. V gene TRBV28 combines with J gene TRBJ1-5; TRBD1 aligns across 9 bases. V gave up 3 bases and J gave up 9 bases; unmatched junction bases: 9. Germline CDR1 is MDHEN and CDR2 is SYDVKM. The CDR3 runs to 15 residues. The CDR3 DNA reads as TGTGCCAGCAGTTTTTCGGGGACAGGGCTCCCGCCCCAGCATTTT. Protein: CASSFSGTGLPPQHF.

The chain joins TRBV24-1 to TRBJ2-3, with D uncertain. The germline gives CDR1 KGHDR, CDR2 SFDVKD. The CDR3 is 16 amino acids. Deletions cut 4 bases from V and 2 bases from J, with 15 bases between. Here the CDR3 reads CATSDASWATTDTQYF. The CDR3 DNA follows: TGTGCCACCAGTGACGCCTCGTGGGCCACCACAGATACGCAGTATTTT.

In its sample, this clone was seen once. The rearrangement uses TRBV9 and TRBJ1-6; maybe TRBD1 (6 bases). The V gene's germline CDR1 is SGDLS and CDR2 YYNGEE. V shed 3 bases and J shed 5 bases, with 15 bases lying between them. The CDR3 sequence is 16 residues long. CDR3 sequence: CASSETAGDDNSPLHF. The CDR3 bases are TGTGCCAGCAGCGAAACGGCAGGGGACGATAATTCACCCCTCCACTTT.

V gene TRBV15 combines with J gene TRBJ2-7; possibly TRBD1 for D (6 bases). With 5 bases removed from V and 6 bases from J, the gap between germline ends came to 11 bases. CDR3 length: 12 amino acids. From germline, CDR1 is LNHNV and CDR2 YYDKDF (reference sequence). CDR3 sequence (DNA): TGTGCCACCAGCCGGACAGACTTCGAGCAGTACTTC. Translated: CATSRTDFEQYF.

The V gene is TRBV5-4, the J gene TRBJ1-2; 11 nucleotides agree with TRBD1. The V segment lost 3 bases and the J segment 8 bases; nucleotides outside the gene matches: 6. The CDR3 covers 14 residues. The germline CDR1 and CDR2 sequences are SGHNT and YYREEE (reference sequence). CDR3 sequence reads: CASSSGTGGYGYTF. CDR3 nucleotide sequence: TGTGCCAGCAGCTCCGGGACAGGGGGTTACGGCTACACCTTC.

This clone turned up a few times. J is TRBJ1-1 and V is TRBV5-1; no reliable D call. Germline V gene lookup returns CDR1 SGHRS and CDR2 YFSETQ. Trimming took off 4 bases at V and 2 bases at J, with 12 bases between the two ends. The CDR3 loop spans 14 amino acids. For the CDR3, the DNA is TGCGCCAGCAGCGGGGTGGGGAAAAACACTGAAGCTTTCTTT. This encodes CASSGVGKNTEAFF.

This clone is medium-sized in the sample. This chain links TRBV6-1 with TRBJ1-2; the match to TRBD1 covers 11 bases. V dropped 3 bases and J dropped 4; count of bases not matched to a gene: 4. Germline assignment: CDR1 MNHNS and CDR2 SASEGT. This CDR3 is built from 15 residues. Here the CDR3 reads CASSESGTGGYGYTF. CDR3 DNA: TGTGCCAGCAGTGAGTCCGGGACAGGGGGCTATGGCTACACCTTC.

V gene TRBV7-9 combines with J gene TRBJ1-2; 7 bases map to TRBD1. The length of the CDR3 is 13 residues. The germline gives CDR1 SEHNR, CDR2 FQNEAQ (reference sequence). Trimming cost V 5 bases and J 6 bases; bases outside gene matches: 6. In DNA form, the CDR3 reads TGTGCCAGCAGCCTAGGGGACAGAGATGGCTACACCTTC. It is translated as CASSLGDRDGYTF.

The chain couples TRBV7-8 to TRBJ2-5, with unresolved D. The V gene lost 1 base and the J gene lost 0 bases, with 15 bases spanning the gap. The CDR3 has 17 amino acids. Germline V CDR1 and CDR2: SGHVS, FQNEAQ. This CDR3 reads CASSLVELFGNQETQYF. The CDR3, as DNA: TGTGCCAGCAGCTTAGTTGAGCTCTTTGGCAACCAAGAGACCCAGTACTTC.

The chain uses TRBV7-9 and TRBJ1-1, with 7 bases that match TRBD1. The germline CDR1 and CDR2 sequences are SEHNR and FQNEAQ (reference sequence). The V segment lost 1 base and the J segment 4 bases; nucleotides outside the gene matches: 3. This CDR3 has 14 amino acids. The CDR3 coding sequence is TGTGCCAGCAGCTTAGAAGGGGGCCGCACTGAAGCTTTCTTT. It translates to CASSLEGGRTEAFF.

This chain connects TRBV5-1 to TRBJ2-7, with D perhaps TRBD1 or TRBD2 (5 bases each). CDR3 length: 15 amino acids. Trimming left V 4 bases short and J 0 bases short, with 14 bases between. Germline V gives CDR1 SGHRS, CDR2 YFSETQ. CDR3 region: CASSTGTLSSYEQYF. The CDR3 DNA reads TGCGCCAGCAGCACCGGGACGTTGAGCTCCTACGAGCAGTACTTC.